Listed here are 27 T cell receptor beta chains from one sample, sequenced in a study of blood T cell repertoires in COVID-19. Data came from immunoSEQ multiplex PCR; TCRdb stores just in-frame clones and leaves some out. Of over 350,000 clones listed, approximately 93% were seen once; the top ten hold more than 0.85%. The sequenced material came from PBMCs or T cells enriched from blood (not recorded which). Receptors originate from a woman between 40 and 50 years old who had been exposed to COVID-19.

This clone was counted once. The V gene is TRBV7-9, the J gene TRBJ2-6; weak D call: TRBD1 (6 bases). Germline lookup yields CDR1 SEHNR and CDR2 FQNEAQ (reference sequence). Deletions cut 5 bases from V and 0 bases from J, with 17 bases between. The CDR3 is 18 residues long. CDR3 residues: CASSLGTGFPSGANVLTF. CDR3 DNA sequence: TGTGCCAGCAGCCTTGGAACAGGGTTCCCCTCTGGGGCCAACGTCCTGACTTTC.

The V gene is TRBV7-9, the J gene TRBJ2-7, with 15 bases lining up with TRBD2. The junction had 9 bases not matched to a gene; V was cut back by 4 bases and J by 2 bases. Germline loops: CDR1 SEHNR, CDR2 FQNEAQ (reference sequence). The CDR3 covers 18 residues. CDR3 sequence (DNA): TGTGCCAGCAGCTCAGGACTAGCGGGAGGGCCTTACCCCTACGAGCAGTACTTC. Its protein product is CASSSGLAGGPYPYEQYF.

DNA for the CDR3: TGTGCCTGGAGCGCACAGTCAGGGGCTGGAAACACCATATATTTT. Protein product: CAWSAQSGAGNTIYF. The J gene is TRBJ1-3, the V gene TRBV30, with D possibly being TRBD1 (6 bases). This CDR3 contains 15 residues. CDR1 and CDR2 (germline): GTSNPN, SVGIG (reference sequence). V was clipped by 3 bases and J by 2 bases, with 14 bases between them.

The rearrangement uses TRBV10-3 and TRBJ1-5; no clear D gene. Trimming removed 5 bases at V and 5 bases at J, with 13 bases between. Per the germline V gene, CDR1 is ENHRY and CDR2 is SYGVKD. The CDR3 extends over 14 amino acids. CDR3 sequence: CAISKGGEDQPQHF. CDR3 DNA: TGTGCCATCAGTAAGGGTGGGGAGGATCAGCCCCAGCATTTT.

This chain links TRBV5-6 with TRBJ2-7; D uncertain. The V end lost 7 bases, the J end lost 2 bases, and 16 bases lay between the germline ends. Germline CDR1 SGHDT, CDR2 YYEEEE. CDR3 size: 14 residues. CDR3 nucleotides: TGTGCCAGCTACGGCCAGCCCAGGCCCTACGAGCAGTACTTC. This gives the protein CASYGQPRPYEQYF.

The V gene is TRBV7-9, the J gene TRBJ1-2; no clear D gene. CDR1 SEHNR and CDR2 FQNEAQ come from the germline V gene (reference sequence). V lost 0 bases to trimming and J lost 2 bases, with 4 bases between them. This CDR3 has 13 amino acids. The CDR3 loop is CASSLARNYGYTF. The CDR3 DNA sequence: TGTGCCAGCAGCTTAGCGCGGAACTATGGCTACACCTTC.

The V call is TRBV9, the J call TRBJ1-1; 7 bases line up with TRBD1. The germline CDR1 and CDR2 sequences are SGDLS and YYNGEE. Losses at the gene ends were 1 base for V and 9 bases for J; bases not matched to a gene: 9. This CDR3 comprises 14 residues. The CDR3 coding sequence is TGTGCCAGCAGCGTACATCAGGGGGGTCCCCAAGCTTTCTTT. Translating it yields CASSVHQGGPQAFF.

CDR3 DNA: TGTGCCAGCAGGGGACAGGGGGCGGGATTCACCGGGGAGCTGTTTTTT. It is translated as CASRGQGAGFTGELFF. The chain carries TRBV5-4 and TRBJ2-2, with 12 bases aligning to TRBD1. V shed 5 bases, J shed 4 bases, and the junction held 6 bases outside the gene matches. The CDR3 extends over 16 amino acids. Germline V gene lookup returns CDR1 SGHNT and CDR2 YYREEE (reference sequence). The full variable domain, rest sourced from reference TRBV5-4 and TRBJ2-2, is ETGVTQSPTHLIKTRGQQVTLRCSSQSGHNTVSWYQQALGQGPQFIFQYYREEENGRGNFPPRFSGLQFPNYSSELNVNALELDDSALYLCASRGQGAGFTGELFFGEGSRLTVL.

The CDR3: CAWSPQGAPRGELFF. In nucleotides, the CDR3 is TGTGCCTGGAGTCCCCAGGGGGCCCCCCGCGGGGAGCTGTTTTTT. The J gene is TRBJ2-2, the V gene TRBV30, with 8 bases fitting TRBD1. Germline V gene data show CDR1 as GTSNPN and CDR2 as SVGIG (reference sequence). V gave up 2 bases and J gave up 7 bases; unmatched junction bases: 9. This CDR3 contains 15 residues. The entire variable domain, with the rest obtained from reference TRBV30 and TRBJ2-2, is as follows: SQTIHQWPATLVQPVGSPLSLECTVEGTSNPNLYWYRQAAGRGLQLLFYSVGIGQISSEVPQNLSASRPQDRQFILSSKKLLLSDSGFYLCAWSPQGAPRGELFFGEGSRLTVL.

This chain links TRBV27 with TRBJ2-3; maybe TRBD1 (6 bases). V lost 3 bases, J lost 2 bases, and 12 bases lay in between. Looked up from germline, CDR1 is MNHEY and CDR2 is SMNVEV (reference sequence). The CDR3 totals 15 residues. CDR3 region: CASSFGQLFTDTQYF. CDR3 DNA sequence: TGTGCCAGCAGTTTCGGACAGCTCTTCACAGATACGCAGTATTTT.

J is TRBJ1-2 and V is TRBV13, with unresolved D. The V gene's germline CDR1 is PRHDT and CDR2 FYEKMQ (reference sequence). This CDR3 spans 14 amino acids. V shed 3 bases and J shed 4 bases, with 12 bases lying between them. Here the CDR3 DNA reads TGTGCCAGCAGCTTCTTCGGGGATCCCTATGGCTACACCTTC. This sequence encodes CASSFFGDPYGYTF.

V usage is TRBV24-1 and J usage is TRBJ1-2, with 7 bases aligning to TRBD1. J gave up 4 bases and V 4 bases, and 5 bases lay outside the gene matches. The CDR3 has 14 amino acids. From germline, CDR1 is KGHDR and CDR2 SFDVKD. In DNA form, the CDR3 reads TGTGCCACCAGTGACCCGACAGGGTTCTATGGCTACACCTTC. As protein: CATSDPTGFYGYTF.

This chain connects TRBV27 to TRBJ2-7; 9 bases are a match to TRBD1. CDR3 length: 14 amino acids. The germline V gene encodes CDR1 MNHEY and CDR2 SMNVEV (reference sequence). V was clipped by 3 bases and J by 1 base; unmatched bases: 1. The CDR3 nucleotides are TGTGCCAGCAGTTTTGGGACAGGGTCCTACGAGCAGTACTTC. Translating it yields CASSFGTGSYEQYF.

This chain links TRBV5-4 with TRBJ1-1, with 7 positions matching TRBD1. Unmatched junction bases numbered 8, after V lost 5 bases and J lost 1 base. In germline, CDR1 is SGHNT, CDR2 YYREEE (reference sequence). The CDR3 runs to 15 residues. This CDR3 reads CASSSTGQANTEAFF. The CDR3, as DNA: TGTGCCAGCAGTTCGACCGGACAGGCGAACACTGAAGCTTTCTTT.

This sequence joins TRBV11-3 and TRBJ2-2; TRBD1 might be the D (5 bases). The CDR3 totals 16 residues. The V end was cut by 6 bases, the J end by 7 bases, with 21 bases between. CDR1 and CDR2 (germline): SGHNT, YENEEA. The CDR3 protein is CASREQARVTGGELFF. The DNA for the CDR3 is TGTGCCAGCAGGGAACAGGCCAGGGTGACGGGCGGGGAGCTGTTTTTT.

Only one count was recorded for this clone. V usage is TRBV4-3 and J usage is TRBJ2-1, with D perhaps TRBD2 (6 bases). The CDR3 runs 14 residues. Germline CDR1 is LGHNA and CDR2 is YSLEER. The V gene lost 0 bases and the J gene lost 8 bases, with 11 bases spanning the gap. The CDR3 bases are TGCGCCAGCAGCCAAGATCCGACTAGGGATGAGCAGTTCTTC. As protein: CASSQDPTRDEQFF.

This clone came up once. CDR3 loop: CAISGVNLGPYTF. CDR3 nucleotides: TGTGCCATCAGTGGTGTAAACCTTGGGCCCTACACCTTC. The V call is TRBV10-3, the J call TRBJ1-2; D call uncertain. Germline V gene lookup returns CDR1 ENHRY and CDR2 SYGVKD. V lost 4 bases to trimming and J lost 10 bases, with 16 bases between them. This CDR3 comprises 13 residues.

This chain joins TRBV7-6 and TRBJ2-3; TRBD2 matches at 13 bases. The CDR3 loop spans 16 amino acids. Germline V gene data show CDR1 as SGHVS and CDR2 as FNYEAQ. With V trimmed by 4 bases and J by 3 bases, 4 bases remained unmatched. This CDR3 is CASSSRTSGSTDTQYF. CDR3 bases: TGTGCCAGCAGCTCAAGGACTAGCGGGAGTACAGATACGCAGTATTTT. The complete variable domain, with remaining parts taken from reference TRBV7-6 and TRBJ2-3, reads GAGVSQSPRYKVTKRGQDVALRCDPISGHVSLYWYRQALGQGPEFLTYFNYEAQQDKSGLPNDRFSAERPEGSISTLTIQRTEQRDSAMYRCASSSRTSGSTDTQYFGPGTRLTVL.

The V gene is TRBV3-1 (or the pseudogene TRBV3-2), the J gene TRBJ1-6; D uncertain. In germline, CDR1 is LGHDT, CDR2 YNNKEL (reference sequence). V shed 4 bases and J shed 4 bases, with 8 bases lying between them. The CDR3 sequence is 14 residues long. DNA of the CDR3: TGTGCCAGCAGCCTTGGAGCGTATAATTCACCCCTCCACTTT. This translates into CASSLGAYNSPLHF.

A single count supports this clone. The chain couples TRBV3-1 (or the pseudogene TRBV3-2) to TRBJ1-5, with 8 bases that match TRBD1. Trimming at V came to 5 bases and at J to 7 bases, leaving 7 bases not matched to a gene. This CDR3 has 14 amino acids. Germline V gene lookup returns CDR1 LGHDT and CDR2 YNNKEL (reference sequence). The CDR3 protein is CASSKGTGTQPQHF. The DNA of the CDR3 is TGTGCCAGCAGCAAAGGGACAGGTACCCAGCCCCAGCATTTT.

The chain recombines TRBV19 with TRBJ1-2; no definite D call. Germline values: CDR1 LNHDA, CDR2 SQIVND (reference sequence). The germline V and J ends were trimmed by 4 bases and 3 bases, with 9 bases remaining between them. The CDR3 contains 13 residues. The CDR3 DNA reads TGTGCCAGTAGTAGACGGACTTACTATGGCTACACCTTC. Translated, it gives CASSRRTYYGYTF. The complete variable domain, with remaining parts taken from reference TRBV19 and TRBJ1-2, reads DGGITQSPKYLFRKEGQNVTLSCEQNLNHDAMYWYRQDPGQGLRLIYYSQIVNDFQKGDIAEGYSVSREKKESFPLTVTSAQKNPTAFYLCASSRRTYYGYTFGSGTRLTVV.

In nucleotides, the CDR3 is TGTGCCAGCAGCTTAGTGGAGCCAAGGTCTGGAAACACCATATATTTT. Residues: CASSLVEPRSGNTIYF. V and J are TRBV7-2 and TRBJ1-3; D remains unclear. From germline, CDR1 is SGHTA and CDR2 FQGNSA. The CDR3 totals 16 residues. The V gene lost 1 base and the J gene lost 1 base, with 11 bases spanning the gap.

The chain employs TRBV3-1 (or the pseudogene TRBV3-2) and TRBJ1-5; D is ambiguous. Trimming cost V 0 bases and J 1 base, with 7 bases left between them. The length of the CDR3 is 15 residues. The V gene's germline CDR1 is LGHDT and CDR2 YNNKEL (reference sequence). The CDR3 sequence is CASSQDSSSNQPQHF. The CDR3 DNA reads as TGTGCCAGCAGCCAAGATTCGAGCAGCAATCAGCCCCAGCATTTT.

Here the CDR3 reads CASSLEVGRAVEQYF. CDR3 DNA sequence: TGTGCCAGCAGCTTAGAAGTCGGGAGGGCCGTCGAGCAGTACTTC. The gene calls are TRBV7-2 and TRBJ2-7; 8 bases map to TRBD2. The CDR3 length is 15 residues. With V trimmed by 1 base and J by 6 bases, 8 bases remained unmatched. CDR1 is SGHTA and CDR2 is FQGNSA in the germline V gene.

The rearrangement uses TRBV4-1 and TRBJ1-5; tentative D call: TRBD1 (5 bases). This CDR3 region has 15 residues. Germline CDR1 reads MGHRA; CDR2 reads YSYEKL. The V end lost 4 bases, the J end lost 1 base, and 11 bases lay between the germline ends. As DNA, the CDR3 is TGCGCCAGCAGCCCGCGGGGGGGAAGCAATCAGCCCCAGCATTTT. Its translation: CASSPRGGSNQPQHF.

The CDR3 region is CAWSPKAGNYGYTF. CDR3 DNA sequence: TGTGCCTGGAGCCCGAAGGCAGGCAACTATGGCTACACCTTC. This sequence joins TRBV30 and TRBJ1-2; D remains unclear. CDR3 size: 14 residues. The germline V gene encodes CDR1 GTSNPN and CDR2 SVGIG (reference sequence). Trimming took off 3 bases at V and 2 bases at J, with 13 bases between the two ends.

The chain is built from TRBV19 and TRBJ1-1; 8 positions match TRBD1. The CDR3 extends over 16 amino acids. The V gene end was trimmed by 6 bases and the J gene end by 1 base; junction bases not matched to a gene: 10. Looked up from germline, CDR1 is LNHDA and CDR2 is SQIVND (reference sequence). The CDR3 spells CASRLGRGLGNTEAFF. The CDR3, as DNA: TGTGCCAGTAGATTAGGCAGGGGGCTAGGGAACACTGAAGCTTTCTTT.